This is a list of T cell receptor beta chains from one sample in a study of cytomegalovirus exposure and HLA in healthy donors. The assay was immunoSEQ multiplex PCR, and TCRdb's table has in-frame clones only and misses some. The table has fewer than 150,000 clones, 73% seen once. The sample consisted of PBMCs. Every receptor here comes from a human donor in good health. The CDR3 runs from the conserved cysteine through the conserved F or W. The D gene is left open where the match is weak. Expanded clones get a size class; other rows say once, few or many, or leave the size out.

v_call	j_call	clone_size	d_call	cdr3_nt	cdr3_aa
TRBV6-5	TRBJ1-3	once	NA	TGTGCCAGCAGTGACACTGGAAACACCATATATTTT	CASSDTGNTIYF
TRBV6-6	TRBJ2-7	NA	NA	TGTGCCAGCAGTTACTCCAGGGTGGGGTACGAGCAGTACTTC	CASSYSRVGYEQYF
TRBV7-9	TRBJ1-1	NA	NA	TGTGCCAGCAGCTTAGGGTCCCAGTTCGTCTTT	CASSLGSQFVF
TRBV5-1	TRBJ2-7	NA	NA	TGCGCCAGCAGCGTGGAAACAGCCTACGAGCAGTACTTC	CASSVETAYEQYF
TRBV27	TRBJ2-7	once	TRBD2	TGTGCCAGCAGTTCTACCCCGGGGGGATTCTACGAGCAGTACTTC	CASSSTPGGFYEQYF
TRBV7-9	TRBJ2-7	once	NA	TGTGCCAGCAACTTGGGAGAGATGTCCGAGCAGTACTTC	CASNLGEMSEQYF
TRBV19	TRBJ1-2	NA	TRBD1	TGTGCCAGTACCGGGGACAGGTCCGGCTATGGCTACACCTTC	CASTGDRSGYGYTF
TRBV2	TRBJ2-5	NA	NA	TGTGCCAGCAGGGGTAACCAGGGCCAAGAGACCCAGTACTTC	CASRGNQGQETQYF
TRBV12-5	TRBJ2-7	NA	NA	TGTGCTAGTGGCCCCCTCTACGAGCAGTACTTC	CASGPLYEQYF
TRBV20-1	TRBJ2-7	once	TRBD1	TGCAGTGCAGGGACAGGCTACGAGCAGTACTTC	CSAGTGYEQYF